What follows describes a single T cell receptor (beta chain). The data originate from a study of blood T cell repertoires in COVID-19. Study-wide background: PBMCs, B-cell-depleted T cells, or T cells were the source of the cDNA or gDNA that made up the material.

TCRdb's copy holds only in-frame clones and misses some; the assay was immunoSEQ multiplex PCR. Here the sample spans about 98,000 clones, around 75% being singletons. The V gene's germline CDR1 is SGDLS and CDR2 YYNGEE. The CDR3 length is 15 residues. Trimming cost V 5 bases and J 1 base, with 14 bases left between them. V and J are TRBV9 and TRBJ2-3; D is possibly TRBD2 (5 bases). The TCR comes from a man between 65 and 85 years old with acute or convalescent COVID-19. Sequencing was done on a sample of peripheral blood. This CDR3 reads CASSLSGWGTDTQYF. The CDR3, as DNA: TGTGCCAGCAGTCTAAGCGGCTGGGGCACAGATACGCAGTATTTT.